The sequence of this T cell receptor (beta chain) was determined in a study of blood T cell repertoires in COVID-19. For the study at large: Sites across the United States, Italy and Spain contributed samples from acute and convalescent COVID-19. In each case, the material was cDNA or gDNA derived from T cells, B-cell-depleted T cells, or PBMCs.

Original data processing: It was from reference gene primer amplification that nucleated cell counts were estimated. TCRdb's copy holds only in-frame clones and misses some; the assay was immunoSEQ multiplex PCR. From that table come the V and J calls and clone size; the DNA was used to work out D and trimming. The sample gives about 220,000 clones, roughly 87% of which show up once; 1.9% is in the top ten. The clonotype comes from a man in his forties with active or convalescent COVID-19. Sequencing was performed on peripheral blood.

The CDR3 DNA is TGTGCCACCGGACAGGGAAATTCACCCCTCCACTTT. The encoded protein is CATGQGNSPLHF. The chain carries TRBV19 and TRBJ1-6; 8 bases are a match to TRBD1. Germline assignment: CDR1 LNHDA and CDR2 SQIVND (reference sequence). The ends lost 10 bases at V and 7 bases at J; junction bases unmatched: 3. This CDR3 region has 12 residues.